This TCR beta chain is drawn from a study of blood T cell repertoires in COVID-19 (dated by TCRdb to the early 2020s). About the full investigation: Samples from collaborators originated in the United States, Italy and Spain and spanned both the acute and convalescent phases of COVID-19. Subjects who had been exposed to COVID-19, were actively infected with it, or had recovered from it provided the deeply sampled blood TCRbeta repertoires that made up the dataset. Samples were obtained from the ongoing ImmuneRACE study (first 160 participants) and from over 1,000 subjects provided by 6 global collaborators. Where available, HLA class I and class II types were obtained from metadata supplied by the sample provider rather than from assay-based typing. The material from the prospective study consisted of cDNA or gDNA derived from T cells, B-cell-depleted T cells, or PBMCs. The repertoires were released in a freely available public database meant as a resource for research on the immune response to SARS-CoV-2. Sample metadata almost always included a de-identified subject ID, COVID-19 status, age in years and sex. The full study reports these points: How much clinical and demographic metadata was included differed by source and by participant, and the metadata was provided uncurated.

One collaborating source in Seattle enrolled patients during active infection and followed them longitudinally through the course of disease. Collaborating institutions collected whole blood in K2EDTA tubes following their own protocols. For TCRbeta analysis, collaborators shipped samples as frozen whole blood, isolated PBMCs, or DNA extracted from either of those sample types. TCRbeta CDR3 regions were amplified from genomic DNA by means of the immunoSEQ Assay, a bias-controlled multiplex PCR. The authors' pipeline ran thus. The number of nucleated cells in each sample was estimated from the amplification of reference gene primers within the assay. To quantify the absolute abundance of each unique TCRbeta CDR3 rearrangement, sequence reads were collapsed and filtered. For each sample, productive Simpson clonality was calculated by taking the square root of Simpson's diversity index across productive rearrangements. What TCRdb holds here is the immuneACCESS table cut down to in-frame rearrangements. Part of the clones is not present; checked against another copy, under half of the missing clones reflect an unresolved V gene, and the others are unexplained. That table furnishes V, J and clone size, whereas the DNA furnished D and trimming. The sample profile shows roughly 210,000 clones; around four fifths of them were found once. Of the sample, about 10% is held by the ten largest clones.

On this clone itself: The specificity of this receptor is unknown. Base quality data are lacking; no much larger clone is found one base away.

Reading the germline V gene (reference sequence) gives CDR1 DFQATT and CDR2 SNEGSKA. The CDR3 goes from the cysteine to the phenylalanine over 13 residues. Of the read, only the CDR3 DNA is kept; its 39 bases are in frame from base 1. The junction shows trimming of 3 bases on V and 6 bases on J, and the gene matches do not reach 6 bases of it. The chain links TRBV20-1 with TRBJ1-2, with 8 bases matching TRBD1. The sequence was collected from a woman aged 80 or over with COVID-19, enrolled during active disease. Sequences were obtained from peripheral blood. The DNA sequence is as follows: TGCAGTGCTAGTTCAGGGGGCATCGATGGCTACACCTTC. Translated, it gives CSASSGGIDGYTF.